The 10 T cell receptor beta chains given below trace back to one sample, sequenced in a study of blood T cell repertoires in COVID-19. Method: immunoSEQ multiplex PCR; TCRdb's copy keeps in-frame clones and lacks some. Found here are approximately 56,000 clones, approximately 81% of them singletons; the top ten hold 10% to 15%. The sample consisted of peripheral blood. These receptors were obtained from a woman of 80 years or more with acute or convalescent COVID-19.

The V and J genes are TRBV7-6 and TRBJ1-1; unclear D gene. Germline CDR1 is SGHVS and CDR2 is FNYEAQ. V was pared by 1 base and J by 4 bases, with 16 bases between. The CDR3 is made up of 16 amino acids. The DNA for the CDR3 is TGTGCCAGCAGCTTAGGATCGGGGAATCGGTTCACTGAAGCTTTCTTT. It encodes CASSLGSGNRFTEAFF.

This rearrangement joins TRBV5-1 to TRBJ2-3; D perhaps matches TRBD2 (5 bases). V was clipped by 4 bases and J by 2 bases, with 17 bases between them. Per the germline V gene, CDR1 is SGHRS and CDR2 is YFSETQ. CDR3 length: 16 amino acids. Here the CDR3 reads CASSPRQVGVTDTQYF. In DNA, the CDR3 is TGCGCCAGCAGCCCCAGACAAGTGGGAGTCACAGATACGCAGTATTTT.

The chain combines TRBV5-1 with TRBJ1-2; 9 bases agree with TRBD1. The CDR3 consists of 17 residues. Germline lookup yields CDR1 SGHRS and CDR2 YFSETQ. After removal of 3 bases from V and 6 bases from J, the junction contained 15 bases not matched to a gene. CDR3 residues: CASSSVPGQGILNGYTF. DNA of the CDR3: TGCGCCAGCAGCTCGGTACCGGGACAGGGAATTTTAAATGGCTACACCTTC.

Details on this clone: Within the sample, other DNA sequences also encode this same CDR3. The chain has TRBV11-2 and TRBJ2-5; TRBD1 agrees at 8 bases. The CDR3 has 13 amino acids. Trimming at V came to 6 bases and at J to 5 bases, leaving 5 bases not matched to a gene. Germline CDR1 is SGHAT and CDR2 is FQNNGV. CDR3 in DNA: TGTGCCAGCAGTCCGGACAGGGAGGAGACCCAGTACTTC. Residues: CASSPDREETQYF.

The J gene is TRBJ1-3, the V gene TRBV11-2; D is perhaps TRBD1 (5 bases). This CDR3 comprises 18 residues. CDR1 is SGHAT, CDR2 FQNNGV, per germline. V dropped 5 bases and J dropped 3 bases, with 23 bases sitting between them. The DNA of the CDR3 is TGTGCCAGCAGCGTAATTTGGGACTCCCCAAGGTTTGGAAACACCATATATTTT. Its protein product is CASSVIWDSPRFGNTIYF.

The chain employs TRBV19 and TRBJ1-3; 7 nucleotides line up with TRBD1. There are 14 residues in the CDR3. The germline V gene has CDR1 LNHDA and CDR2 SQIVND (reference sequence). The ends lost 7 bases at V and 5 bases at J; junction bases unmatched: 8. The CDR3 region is CASTMGQQRNTIYF. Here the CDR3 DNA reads TGTGCCAGTACCATGGGACAGCAGAGAAACACCATATATTTT.

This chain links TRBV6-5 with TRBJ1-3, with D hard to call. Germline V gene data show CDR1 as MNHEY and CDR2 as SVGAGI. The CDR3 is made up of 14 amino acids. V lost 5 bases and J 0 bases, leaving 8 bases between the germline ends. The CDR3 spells CASSPYRSGNTIYF. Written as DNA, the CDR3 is TGTGCCAGCAGTCCCTACCGCTCTGGAAACACCATATATTTT.

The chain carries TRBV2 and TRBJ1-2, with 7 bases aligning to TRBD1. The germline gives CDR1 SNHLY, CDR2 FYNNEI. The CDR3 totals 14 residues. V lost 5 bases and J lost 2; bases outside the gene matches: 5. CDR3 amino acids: CASSYGTDNYGYTF. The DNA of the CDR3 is TGTGCCAGCAGTTACGGGACAGACAACTATGGCTACACCTTC.

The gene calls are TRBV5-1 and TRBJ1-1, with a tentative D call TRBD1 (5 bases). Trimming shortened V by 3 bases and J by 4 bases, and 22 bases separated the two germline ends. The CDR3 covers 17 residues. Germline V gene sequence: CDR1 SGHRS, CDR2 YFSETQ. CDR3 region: CASSSRAGGDGSTEAFF. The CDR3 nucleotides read TGCGCCAGCAGCTCCCGGGCCGGGGGGGATGGTAGCACTGAAGCTTTCTTT.

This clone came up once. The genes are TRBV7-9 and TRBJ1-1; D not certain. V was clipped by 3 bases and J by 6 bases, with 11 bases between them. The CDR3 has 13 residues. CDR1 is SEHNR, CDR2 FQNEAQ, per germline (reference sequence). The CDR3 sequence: CASSFGSEPEAFF. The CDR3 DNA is TGTGCCAGCAGCTTCGGGTCCGAGCCTGAAGCTTTCTTT.